This T cell receptor (beta chain) derives from a study of blood T cell repertoires in COVID-19. Some clones are missing from TCRdb's copy, which holds only in-frame ones; the method was immunoSEQ multiplex PCR. This table has about 220,000 clones, 82% appearing once. The length of the CDR3 is 16 residues. Per germline, CDR1 ENHRY and CDR2 SYGVKD. V shed 6 bases and J shed 0 bases, with 18 bases lying between them. Input material: PBMCs or T cells enriched from blood (not recorded which). The V call is TRBV10-3, the J call TRBJ2-7; D might be TRBD1 (5 bases). The receptor was isolated from a woman in her fifties or sixties who had recovered from COVID-19. In nucleotides, the CDR3 is TGTGCCATCAGCCCCCGTTCCGCAGGGAACTCCTACGAGCAGTACTTC. Its protein product is CAISPRSAGNSYEQYF.